This entry is about one TCR beta chain. This record comes from a study of blood T cell repertoires in COVID-19. As for the study in general: In each case, the material was cDNA or gDNA derived from T cells, B-cell-depleted T cells, or PBMCs.

Germline V gene lookup returns CDR1 SGDLS and CDR2 YYNGEE. The length of the CDR3 is 14 residues. Unmatched junction bases numbered 3, after V lost 3 bases and J lost 2 bases. Only in-frame clones appear in the TCRdb table, and some are missing; sequencing was by immunoSEQ multiplex PCR. The data contain roughly 62,000 clones, 82% of them seen just once; the ten biggest clones take up roughly 3.2%. Sequencing was performed on peripheral blood. The J gene is TRBJ1-2, the V gene TRBV9, with TRBD1 matching 8 bases. The receptor comes from a man aged 55 to 70 with acute or convalescent COVID-19. In DNA form, the CDR3 reads TGTGCCAGCAGCGGCGGACAGGGAAACTATGGCTACACCTTC. The encoded protein is CASSGGQGNYGYTF.